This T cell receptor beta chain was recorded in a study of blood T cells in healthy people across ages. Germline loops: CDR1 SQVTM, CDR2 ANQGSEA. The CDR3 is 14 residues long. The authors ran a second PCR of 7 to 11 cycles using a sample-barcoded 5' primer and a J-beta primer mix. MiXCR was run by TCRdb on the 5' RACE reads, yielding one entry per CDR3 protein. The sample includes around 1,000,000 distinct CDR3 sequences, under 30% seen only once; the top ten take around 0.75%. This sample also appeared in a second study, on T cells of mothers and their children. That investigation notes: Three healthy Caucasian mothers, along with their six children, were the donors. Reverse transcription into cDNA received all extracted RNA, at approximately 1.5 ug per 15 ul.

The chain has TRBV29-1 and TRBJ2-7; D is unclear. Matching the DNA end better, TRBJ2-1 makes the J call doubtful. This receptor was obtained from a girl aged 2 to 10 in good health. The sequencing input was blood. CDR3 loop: CSVVGWTRDNEQFF. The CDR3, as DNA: TGCAGCGTTGTAGGTTGGACCAGAGACAATGAGCAGTTCTTC.